Sequencing of this T cell receptor beta chain was carried out in a study of T cell clonality in common variable immunodeficiency. Blood came from CVID subjects not ill and not taking immunomodulatory or immunosuppressive medication. With 1 base removed from V and 4 bases from J, the gap between germline ends came to 7 bases. Germline CDR1 and CDR2: GTSNPN and SVGIG (reference sequence). The CDR3 length is 12 residues. TCRdb keeps only in-frame clones here, not all; method: immunoSEQ multiplex PCR. This set yields 25,000 to 30,000 clones and no singletons; the top ten hold 4%. General observations from the study: Patient heterogeneity in the CVID cohort limited correlations between repertoire features and clinical complications. TCRbeta clonality was increased in CVID versus healthy controls. CVID subjects shared fewer TCRbeta clones than healthy controls did. Common variable immunodeficiency TCR beta sequences reportedly had fewer deletions and N-nucleotide insertions.

Notes on this clone: Its antigen is undetermined. The read ends 3 residues before the CDR3 terminus; that terminus is restored from the germline J gene.

Sequencing was carried out using peripheral blood mononuclear cells. This TCR was sampled from a human donor with common variable immunodeficiency. This chain joins TRBV30 and TRBJ1-2; no definite D call. CDR3 DNA, as far as it was read: TGTGCCTGGAGTGCCCTAATCTATGGC. It encodes CAWSALIYG. The full CDR3 reads CAWSALIYGYTF.